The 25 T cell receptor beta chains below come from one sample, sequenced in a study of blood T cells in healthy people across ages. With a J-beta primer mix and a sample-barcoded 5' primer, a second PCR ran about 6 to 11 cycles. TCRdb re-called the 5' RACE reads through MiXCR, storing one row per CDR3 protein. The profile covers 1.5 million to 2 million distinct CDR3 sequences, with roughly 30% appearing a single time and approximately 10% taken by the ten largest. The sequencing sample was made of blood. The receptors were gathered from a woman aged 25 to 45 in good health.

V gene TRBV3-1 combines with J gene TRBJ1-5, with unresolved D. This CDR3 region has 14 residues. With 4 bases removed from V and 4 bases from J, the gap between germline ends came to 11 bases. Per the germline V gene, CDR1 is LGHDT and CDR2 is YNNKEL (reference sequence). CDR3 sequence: CASSRTERNQPQHF. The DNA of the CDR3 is TGTGCCAGCAGCCGGACGGAAAGAAATCAGCCCCAGCATTTT. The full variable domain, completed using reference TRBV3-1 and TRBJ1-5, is DTAVSQTPKYLVTQMGNDKSIKCEQNLGHDTMYWYKQDSKKFLKIMFSYNNKELIINETVPNRFSPKSPDKAHLNLHINSLELGDSAVYFCASSRTERNQPQHFGDGTRLSIL.

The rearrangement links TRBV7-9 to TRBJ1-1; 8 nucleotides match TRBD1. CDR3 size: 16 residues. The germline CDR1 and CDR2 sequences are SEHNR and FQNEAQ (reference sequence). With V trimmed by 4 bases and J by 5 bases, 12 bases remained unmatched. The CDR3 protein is CASSSKWAGGKTEAFF. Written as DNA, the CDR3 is TGTGCCAGCAGCTCCAAATGGGCAGGGGGCAAGACTGAAGCTTTCTTT.

CDR3 sequence: CASSDPAGADEQFF. The CDR3 nucleotides read TGTGCCAGCAGTGACCCAGCGGGAGCTGATGAGCAGTTCTTC. The gene calls are TRBV2 and TRBJ2-1, with TRBD2 matching 8 bases. This CDR3 is built from 14 residues. CDR1 and CDR2 (germline): SNHLY, FYNNEI. V gave up 3 bases and J gave up 8 bases; unmatched junction bases: 6.

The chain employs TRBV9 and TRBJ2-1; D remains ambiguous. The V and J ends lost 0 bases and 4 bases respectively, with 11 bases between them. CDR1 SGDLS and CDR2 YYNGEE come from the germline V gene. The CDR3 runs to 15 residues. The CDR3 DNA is TGTGCCAGCAGCGTAGCAGAGCTCGCATACAATGAGCAGTTCTTC. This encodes CASSVAELAYNEQFF.

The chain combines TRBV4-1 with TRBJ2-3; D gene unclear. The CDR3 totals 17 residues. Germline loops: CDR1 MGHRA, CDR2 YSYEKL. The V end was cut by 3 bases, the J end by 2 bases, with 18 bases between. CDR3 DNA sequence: TGCGCCAGCAGCCACTCCCCGGCGGAAGCAAACACAGATACGCAGTATTTT. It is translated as CASSHSPAEANTDTQYF.

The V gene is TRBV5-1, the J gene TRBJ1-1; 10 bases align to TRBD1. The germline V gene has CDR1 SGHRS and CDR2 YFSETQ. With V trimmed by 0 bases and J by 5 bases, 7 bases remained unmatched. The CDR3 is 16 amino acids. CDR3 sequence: CASSLGGQGSGTEAFF. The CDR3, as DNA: TGCGCCAGCAGCTTGGGGGGACAGGGGTCGGGAACTGAAGCTTTCTTT.

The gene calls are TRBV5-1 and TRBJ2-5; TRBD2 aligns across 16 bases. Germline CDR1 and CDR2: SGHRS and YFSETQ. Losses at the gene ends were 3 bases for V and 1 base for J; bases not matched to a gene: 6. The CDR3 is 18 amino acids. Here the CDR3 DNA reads TGCGCCAGCAGCTGGGGGACTAGCGGGAGGGCATCCCAAGAGACCCAGTACTTC. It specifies CASSWGTSGRASQETQYF.

This CDR3 reads CASRYLGQPQHF. The CDR3 region has the DNA TGTGCCAGTCGCTACTTGGGTCAGCCCCAGCATTTT. This chain uses TRBV19 with TRBJ1-5, with D hard to call. V was cut by 8 bases and J by 6 bases, with 11 bases left in between. The CDR3 sequence is 12 residues long. Germline lookup yields CDR1 LNHDA and CDR2 SQIVND (reference sequence).

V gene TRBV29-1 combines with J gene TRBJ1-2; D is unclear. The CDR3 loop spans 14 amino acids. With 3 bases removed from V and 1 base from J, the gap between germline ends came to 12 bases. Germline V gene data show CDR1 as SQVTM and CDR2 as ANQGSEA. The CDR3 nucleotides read TGCAGCGTTGAGTGGTGGACGGGTAACTATGGCTACACCTTC. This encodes CSVEWWTGNYGYTF.

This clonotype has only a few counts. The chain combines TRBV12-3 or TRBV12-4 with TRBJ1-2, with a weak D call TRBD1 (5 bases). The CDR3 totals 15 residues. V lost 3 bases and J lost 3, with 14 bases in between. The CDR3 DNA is TGTGCCAGCAGTTTCGCAGGGTTAGACGACTATGGCTACACCTTC. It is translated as CASSFAGLDDYGYTF.

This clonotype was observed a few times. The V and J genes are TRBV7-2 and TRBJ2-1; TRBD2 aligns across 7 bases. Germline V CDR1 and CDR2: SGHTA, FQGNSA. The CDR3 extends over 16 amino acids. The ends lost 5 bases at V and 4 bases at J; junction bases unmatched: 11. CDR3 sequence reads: CASSINGLGRYNEQFF. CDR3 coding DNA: TGTGCCAGCAGCATCAACGGTCTCGGGAGGTACAATGAGCAGTTCTTC.

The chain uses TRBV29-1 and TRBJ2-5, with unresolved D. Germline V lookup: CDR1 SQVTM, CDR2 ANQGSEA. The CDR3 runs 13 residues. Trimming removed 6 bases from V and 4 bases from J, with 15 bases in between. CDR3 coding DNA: TGCAGCGTCGATTTCGGTGTCGGAGAGACCCAGTACTTC. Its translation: CSVDFGVGETQYF.

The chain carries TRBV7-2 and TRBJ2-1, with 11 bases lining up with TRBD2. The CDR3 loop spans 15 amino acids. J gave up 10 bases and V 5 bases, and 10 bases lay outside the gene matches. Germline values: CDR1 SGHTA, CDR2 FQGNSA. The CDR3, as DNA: TGTGCCAGCAGCCCTAATAGCGGGGGGGCCTTCGAGCAGTTCTTC. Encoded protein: CASSPNSGGAFEQFF.

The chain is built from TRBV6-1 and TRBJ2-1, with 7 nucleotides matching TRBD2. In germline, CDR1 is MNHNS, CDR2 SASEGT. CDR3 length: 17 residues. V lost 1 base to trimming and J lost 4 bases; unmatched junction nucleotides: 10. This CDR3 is CASSEEVVAGDYNEQFF. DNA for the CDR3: TGTGCCAGCAGTGAAGAAGTAGTGGCGGGGGATTACAATGAGCAGTTCTTC.

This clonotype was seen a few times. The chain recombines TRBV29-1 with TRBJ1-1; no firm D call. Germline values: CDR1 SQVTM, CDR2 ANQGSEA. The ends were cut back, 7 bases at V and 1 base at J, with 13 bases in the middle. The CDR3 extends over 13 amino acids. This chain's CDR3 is CSALRPTNTEAFF. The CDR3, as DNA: TGCAGCGCCCTTCGCCCGACGAACACTGAAGCTTTCTTT. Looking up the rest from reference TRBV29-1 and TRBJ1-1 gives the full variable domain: SAVISQKPSRDICQRGTSLTIQCQVDSQVTMMFWYRQQPGQSLTLIATANQGSEATYESGFVIDKFPISRPNLTFSTLTVSNMSPEDSSIYLCSALRPTNTEAFFGQGTRLTVV.

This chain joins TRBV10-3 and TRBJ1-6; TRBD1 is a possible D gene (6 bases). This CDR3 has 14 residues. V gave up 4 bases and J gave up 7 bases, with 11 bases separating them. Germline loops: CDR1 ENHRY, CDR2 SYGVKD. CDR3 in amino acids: CAISGSQGNSPLHF. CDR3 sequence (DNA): TGTGCCATCAGTGGATCACAGGGAAATTCACCCCTCCACTTT.

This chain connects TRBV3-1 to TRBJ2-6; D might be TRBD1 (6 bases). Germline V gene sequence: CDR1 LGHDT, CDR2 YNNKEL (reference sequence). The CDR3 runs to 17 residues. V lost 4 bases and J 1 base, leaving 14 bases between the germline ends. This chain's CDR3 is CASSLTGRYSGANVLTF. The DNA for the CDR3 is TGTGCCAGCAGCCTGACAGGCCGCTATTCTGGGGCCAACGTCCTGACTTTC.

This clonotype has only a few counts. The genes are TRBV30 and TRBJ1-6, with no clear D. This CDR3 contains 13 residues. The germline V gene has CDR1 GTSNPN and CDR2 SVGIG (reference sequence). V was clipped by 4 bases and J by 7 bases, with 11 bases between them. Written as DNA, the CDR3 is TGTGCCTGGATAGCAGGAGGCAATTCACCCCTCCACTTT. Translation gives CAWIAGGNSPLHF.

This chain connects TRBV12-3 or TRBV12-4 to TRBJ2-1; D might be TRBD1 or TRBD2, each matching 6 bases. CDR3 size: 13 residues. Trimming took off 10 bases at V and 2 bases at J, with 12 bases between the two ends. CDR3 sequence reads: CATQEGAYNEQFF. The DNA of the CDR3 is TGTGCCACCCAGGAGGGGGCCTACAATGAGCAGTTCTTC.

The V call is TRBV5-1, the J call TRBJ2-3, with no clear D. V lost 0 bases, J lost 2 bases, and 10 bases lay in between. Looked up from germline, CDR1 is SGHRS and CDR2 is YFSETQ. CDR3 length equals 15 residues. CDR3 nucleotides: TGCGCCAGCAGCTTGGTGCCCACGTACACAGATACGCAGTATTTT. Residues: CASSLVPTYTDTQYF.

DNA for the CDR3: TGTGCCAGCAGCAAGGCGACAGGAGCGAACACTGAAGCTTTCTTT. This gives the protein CASSKATGANTEAFF. The J gene is TRBJ1-1, the V gene TRBV5-4, with D possibly TRBD1 on 6 matching bases. In germline, CDR1 is SGHNT, CDR2 YYREEE (reference sequence). Trimming took off 4 bases at V and 1 base at J, with 14 bases between the two ends. The CDR3 contains 15 residues.

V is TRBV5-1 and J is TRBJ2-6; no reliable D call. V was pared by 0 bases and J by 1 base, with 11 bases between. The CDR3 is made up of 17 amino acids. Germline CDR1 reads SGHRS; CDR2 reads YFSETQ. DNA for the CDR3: TGCGCCAGCAGCTTGGGCTCCTCTGCATCTGGGGCCAACGTCCTGACTTTC. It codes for CASSLGSSASGANVLTF.

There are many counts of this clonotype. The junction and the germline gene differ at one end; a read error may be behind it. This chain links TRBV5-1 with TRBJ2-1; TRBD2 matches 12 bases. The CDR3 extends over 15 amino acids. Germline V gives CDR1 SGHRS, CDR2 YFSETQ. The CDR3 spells CASSLGLAGHNEQFF. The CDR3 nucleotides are TGTGCCAGCAGCTTAGGACTAGCGGGGCACAATGAGCAGTTCTTC.

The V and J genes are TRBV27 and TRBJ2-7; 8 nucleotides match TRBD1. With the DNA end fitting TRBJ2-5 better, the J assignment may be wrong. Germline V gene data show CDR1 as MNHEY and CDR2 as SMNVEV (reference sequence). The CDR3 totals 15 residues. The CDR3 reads CASSLNGRGLETQYF. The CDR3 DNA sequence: TGTGCCAGCAGTTTAAATGGCAGGGGGCTGGAGACCCAGTACTTC.

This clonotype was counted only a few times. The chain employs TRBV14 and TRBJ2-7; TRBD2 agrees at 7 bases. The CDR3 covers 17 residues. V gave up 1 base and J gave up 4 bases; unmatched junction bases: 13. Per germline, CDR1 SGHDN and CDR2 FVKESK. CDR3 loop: CASSQGVSGSFLYEQYF. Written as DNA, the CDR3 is TGTGCCAGCAGCCAAGGCGTTAGCGGGTCTTTTCTTTACGAGCAGTACTTC.